This passage covers 4 T cell receptor beta chains from one sample sequenced in a study of blood T cell repertoires in COVID-19. Clones were read by immunoSEQ multiplex PCR, and TCRdb kept only the in-frame ones, dropping some. The sample has more than 150,000 clones, approximately 80% seen once. Sequencing used PBMCs or T cells enriched from blood (not recorded which). The receptor set was obtained from a man in his sixties who had been exposed to COVID-19.

The chain employs TRBV2 and TRBJ1-4; 10 bases are shared with TRBD1. Germline CDR1 is SNHLY and CDR2 is FYNNEI. V was clipped by 6 bases and J by 12 bases; unmatched bases: 13. The CDR3 spans 15 residues. CDR3 DNA: TGTGCCAGCAGAAAAACCGGGACAGGGGTTGAGGAACTGTTTTTT. Amino acids: CASRKTGTGVEELFF.

This sequence joins TRBV2 and TRBJ2-2, with D possibly TRBD1 on 6 matching bases. The CDR3 has 14 amino acids. The V end was cut by 6 bases, the J end by 2 bases, with 10 bases between. Looked up from germline, CDR1 is SNHLY and CDR2 is FYNNEI. The CDR3 nucleotides are TGTGCCAGCAGGCTGGACAGTAACACCGGGGAGCTGTTTTTT. Translation gives CASRLDSNTGELFF.

The J gene is TRBJ2-3, the V gene TRBV9, with D perhaps matching TRBD1 (6 bases). V lost 3 bases, J lost 0 bases, and 11 bases lay in between. Germline values: CDR1 SGDLS, CDR2 YYNGEE. The CDR3 covers 15 residues. DNA of the CDR3: TGTGCCAGCAGCGGCGGACAGTTTAGCACAGATACGCAGTATTTT. Its protein product is CASSGGQFSTDTQYF. Supplemented by reference TRBV9 and TRBJ2-3, the full variable domain reads DSGVTQTPKHLITATGQRVTLRCSPRSGDLSVYWYQQSLDQGLQFLIQYYNGEERAKGNILERFSAQQFPDLHSELNLSSLELGDSALYFCASSGGQFSTDTQYFGPGTRLTVL.

The chain carries TRBV5-1 and TRBJ2-3, with TRBD2 matching 8 bases. CDR1 is SGHRS, CDR2 YFSETQ, per germline. The CDR3 contains 14 residues. With 5 bases clipped from V and 1 base from J, the junction kept 3 bases outside the gene matches. The CDR3 protein is CASRERERTDTQYF. CDR3 DNA: TGCGCCAGCAGAGAGCGGGAGCGCACAGATACGCAGTATTTT.